This T cell receptor (beta chain) was obtained from a study of T cells in localized non-small cell lung cancer. Notes on the study in general: The appearance of a median approximately 57 of the top 100 tumor clones was seen in adjacent lung.

Data came from immunoSEQ multiplex PCR; TCRdb stores just in-frame clones and leaves some out. In the table there are about 54,000 clones, under 85% of which are singletons. CDR1 and CDR2 from the germline V gene are LNHNV and YYDKDF (reference sequence). This CDR3 comprises 18 residues. Trimming at V came to 3 bases and at J to 8 bases, leaving 17 bases not matched to a gene. About this clone itself: The target antigen is unknown.

The TCR comes from a female donor of 60 years or more with stage II squamous cell lung carcinoma. The specimen was peripheral blood, collected before any cancer treatment. The V call is TRBV15, the J call TRBJ1-4, with 8 bases aligning to TRBD1. CDR3 in amino acids: CATSSPDRGAIKGEKLFF. Written as DNA, the CDR3 is TGTGCCACCAGCAGCCCCGACAGGGGAGCAATCAAAGGGGAAAAACTGTTTTTT. Supplemented by reference TRBV15 and TRBJ1-4, the full variable domain reads DAMVIQNPRYQVTQFGKPVTLSCSQTLNHNVMYWYQQKSSQAPKLLFHYYDKDFNNEADTPDNFQSRRPNTSFCFLDIRSPGLGDTAMYLCATSSPDRGAIKGEKLFFGSGTQLSVL.